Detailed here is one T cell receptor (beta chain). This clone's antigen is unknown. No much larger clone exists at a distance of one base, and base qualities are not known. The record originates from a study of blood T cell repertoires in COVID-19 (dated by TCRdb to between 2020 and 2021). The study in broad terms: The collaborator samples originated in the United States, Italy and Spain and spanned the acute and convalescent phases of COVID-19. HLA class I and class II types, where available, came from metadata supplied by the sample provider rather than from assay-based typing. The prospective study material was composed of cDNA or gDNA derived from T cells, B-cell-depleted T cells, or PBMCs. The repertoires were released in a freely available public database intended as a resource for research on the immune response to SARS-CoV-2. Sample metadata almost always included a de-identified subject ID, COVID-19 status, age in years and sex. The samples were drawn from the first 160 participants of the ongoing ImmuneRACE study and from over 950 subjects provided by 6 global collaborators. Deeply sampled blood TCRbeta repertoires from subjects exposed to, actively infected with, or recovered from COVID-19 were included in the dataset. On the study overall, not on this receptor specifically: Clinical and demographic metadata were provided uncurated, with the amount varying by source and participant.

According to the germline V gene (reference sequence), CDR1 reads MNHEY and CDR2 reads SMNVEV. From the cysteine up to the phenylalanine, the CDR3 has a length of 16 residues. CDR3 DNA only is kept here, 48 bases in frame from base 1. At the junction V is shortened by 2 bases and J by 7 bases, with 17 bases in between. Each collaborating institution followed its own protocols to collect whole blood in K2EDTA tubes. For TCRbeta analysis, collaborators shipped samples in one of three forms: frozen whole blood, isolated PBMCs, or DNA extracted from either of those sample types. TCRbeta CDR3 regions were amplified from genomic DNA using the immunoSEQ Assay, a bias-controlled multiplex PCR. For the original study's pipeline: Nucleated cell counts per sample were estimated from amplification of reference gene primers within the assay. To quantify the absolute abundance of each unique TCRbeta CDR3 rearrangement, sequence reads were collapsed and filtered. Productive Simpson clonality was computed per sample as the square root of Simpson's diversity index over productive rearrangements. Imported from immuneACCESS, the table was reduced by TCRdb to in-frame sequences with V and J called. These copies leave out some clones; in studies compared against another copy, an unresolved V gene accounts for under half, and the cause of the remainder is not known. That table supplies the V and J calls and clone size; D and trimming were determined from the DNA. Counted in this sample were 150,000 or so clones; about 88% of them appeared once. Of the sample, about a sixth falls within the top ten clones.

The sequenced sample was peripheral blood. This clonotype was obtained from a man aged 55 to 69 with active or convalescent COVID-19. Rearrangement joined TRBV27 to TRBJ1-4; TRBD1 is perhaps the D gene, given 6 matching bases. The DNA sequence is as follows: TGTGCCAGCAGTTTAGAAGGGGGGGCTGTAGGTGAAAAACTGTTTTTT. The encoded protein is CASSLEGGAVGEKLFF.